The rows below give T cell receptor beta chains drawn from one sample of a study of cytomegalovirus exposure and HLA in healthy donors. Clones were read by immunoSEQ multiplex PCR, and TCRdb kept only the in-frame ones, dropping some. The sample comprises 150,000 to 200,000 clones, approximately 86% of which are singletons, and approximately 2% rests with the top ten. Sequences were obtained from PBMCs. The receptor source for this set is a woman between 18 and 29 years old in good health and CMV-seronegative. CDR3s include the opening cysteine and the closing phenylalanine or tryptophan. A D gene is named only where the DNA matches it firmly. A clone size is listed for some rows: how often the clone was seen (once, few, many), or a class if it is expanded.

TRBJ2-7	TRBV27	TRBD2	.	CASSPGLADALNYEQYF	TGTGCCAGCAGTCCAGGACTAGCGGACGCATTAAACTACGAGCAGTACTTC
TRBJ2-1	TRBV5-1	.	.	CASSLAVVGRGEQFF	TGCGCCAGCAGCTTGGCCGTGGTGGGTAGGGGTGAGCAGTTCTTC
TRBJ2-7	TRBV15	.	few	CATSSRDSVHEQYF	TGTGCCACCAGCAGCCGGGATAGCGTCCACGAGCAGTACTTC
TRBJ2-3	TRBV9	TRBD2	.	CASSVSGGAGDTQYF	TGTGCCAGCAGCGTCAGCGGGGGGGCGGGAGATACGCAGTATTTT
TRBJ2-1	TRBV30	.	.	CACRLAGVNEQFF	TGTGCCTGCCGACTAGCAGGGGTAAATGAGCAGTTCTTC
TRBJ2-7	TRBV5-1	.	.	CASSPTTVPYEQYF	TGCGCTAGCAGCCCAACGACAGTCCCCTACGAGCAGTACTTC
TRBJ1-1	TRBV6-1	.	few	CASSEAWRGTEAFF	TGTGCCAGCAGTGAAGCTTGGAGGGGCACTGAAGCTTTCTTT
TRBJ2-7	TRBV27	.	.	CASSRGSYEQYF	TGTGCCAGCAGTCGCGGCTCCTACGAGCAGTACTTC
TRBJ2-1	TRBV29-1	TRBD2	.	CSVVGHSGGGTNEQFF	TGCAGCGTTGTGGGGCATAGCGGGGGGGGGACCAATGAGCAGTTCTTC
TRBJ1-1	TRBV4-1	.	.	CASSQPGRVNTEAFF	TGCGCCAGCAGCCAACCGGGCAGGGTGAACACTGAAGCTTTCTTT
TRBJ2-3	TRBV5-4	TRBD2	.	CASSSRLAGDVDTQYF	TGTGCCAGCAGCTCGAGACTAGCGGGAGATGTGGATACGCAGTATTTT
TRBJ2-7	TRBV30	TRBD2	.	CACSGGEQYF	TGTGCCTGTAGCGGGGGGGAGCAGTACTTC
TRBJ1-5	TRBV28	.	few	CASSFSNQPQHF	TGTGCCAGCAGTTTCTCCAATCAGCCCCAGCATTTT
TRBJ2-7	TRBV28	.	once	CASTLGSGAYEQYF	TGTGCCAGCACTCTAGGGTCGGGGGCCTACGAGCAGTACTTC
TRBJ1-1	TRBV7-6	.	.	CASSLVTGEAFF	TGTGCCAGCAGCTTAGTAACCGGGGAAGCTTTCTTT
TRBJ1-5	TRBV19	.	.	CASGDFGRERQPQHF	TGTGCCAGTGGCGACTTCGGGCGGGAAAGGCAGCCCCAGCATTTT
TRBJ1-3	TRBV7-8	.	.	CASSSLWRAGSGNTIYF	TGTGCCAGCAGCTCTCTCTGGCGAGCAGGCTCTGGAAACACCATATATTTT
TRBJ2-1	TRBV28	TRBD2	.	CASNTIAGGNYNEQFF	TGTGCCAGCAATACAATAGCGGGGGGTAACTACAATGAGCAGTTCTTC
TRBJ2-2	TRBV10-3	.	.	CAISTRQDRSPYTGELFF	TGTGCCATCAGTACTAGACAGGATCGCTCCCCGTACACCGGGGAGCTGTTTTTT
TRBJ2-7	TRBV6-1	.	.	CASAETGYEQYF	TGTGCCAGCGCCGAGACAGGCTACGAGCAGTACTTC
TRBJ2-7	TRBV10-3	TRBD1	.	CAISGDSDSSYEQYF	TGTGCCATCAGTGGGGACAGTGATAGCTCCTACGAGCAGTACTTC
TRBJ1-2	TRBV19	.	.	CASSISPYYGYTF	TGTGCCAGTAGTATTTCTCCTTATTATGGCTACACCTTC
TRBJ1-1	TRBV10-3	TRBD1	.	CAISDRAPQGGTEAFF	TGTGCCATCAGTGATCGAGCGCCGCAGGGGGGAACTGAAGCTTTCTTT
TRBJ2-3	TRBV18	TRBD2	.	CASSPKGLAGVMTQYF	TGTGCCAGCTCACCTAAGGGACTAGCGGGAGTAATGACGCAGTATTTT
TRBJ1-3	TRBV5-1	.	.	CASSLAGGASGNTIYF	TGCGCCAGCAGCTTGGCCGGAGGGGCAAGTGGAAACACCATATATTTT
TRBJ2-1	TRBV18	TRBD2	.	CASSTSGTSGSYTNEQFF	TGTGCCAGCTCAACTTCCGGGACTAGCGGGAGCTATACCAATGAGCAGTTCTTC
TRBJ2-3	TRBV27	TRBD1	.	CASSPRGLLDTQYF	TGTGCCAGCAGTCCCAGGGGGCTGTTGGATACGCAGTATTTT
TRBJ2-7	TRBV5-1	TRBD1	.	CASSRTGQGGEQYF	TGCGCCAGCAGCCGAACGGGACAGGGCGGCGAGCAGTACTTC
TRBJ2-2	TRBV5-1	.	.	CASSLVDRLNTGELFF	TGCGCCAGCAGCCTAGTTGACAGGTTGAACACCGGGGAGCTGTTTTTT
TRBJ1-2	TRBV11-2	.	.	CASSLEPRRPAF	TGTGCCAGCAGCTTAGAGCCTCGGAGACCTGCCTTC
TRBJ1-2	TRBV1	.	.	CTGQGANYGYTF	TGCACCGGACAGGGGGCCAACTATGGCTACACCTTC
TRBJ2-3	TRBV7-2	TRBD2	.	CASSLALTSGSTDTQYF	TGTGCCAGCAGCTTAGCGCTAACTAGCGGGAGCACAGATACGCAGTATTTT
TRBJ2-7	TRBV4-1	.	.	CASSGEGRGRGEQYF	TGCGCCAGCAGCGGGGAAGGACGGGGTCGGGGCGAGCAGTACTTC
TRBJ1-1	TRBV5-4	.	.	CASSLGQTPNTEAFF	TGTGCCAGCAGCTTGGGCCAGACACCGAACACTGAAGCTTTCTTT
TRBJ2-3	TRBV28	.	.	CASSGGADTQYF	TGTGCCAGCAGTGGCGGGGCAGATACGCAGTATTTT
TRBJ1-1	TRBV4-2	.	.	CASSHLSRGARGTEAFF	TGTGCCAGCAGCCATCTCTCTCGGGGGGCTAGGGGCACTGAAGCTTTCTTT
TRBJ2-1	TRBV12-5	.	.	CASSLTVVYNEQFF	TGTGCTAGCTCCCTGACAGTTGTCTACAATGAGCAGTTCTTC
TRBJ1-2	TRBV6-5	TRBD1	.	CASSYGGTGASGYTF	TGTGCCAGCAGTTACGGTGGGACAGGGGCGTCTGGCTACACCTTC
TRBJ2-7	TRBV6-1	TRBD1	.	CASREDRGLSYEQYF	TGTGCCAGCAGAGAGGACAGGGGCCTCTCCTACGAGCAGTACTTC
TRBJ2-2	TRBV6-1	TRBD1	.	CASSTGFSTGELFF	TGTGCCAGCTCGACAGGGTTTTCCACCGGGGAGCTGTTTTTT
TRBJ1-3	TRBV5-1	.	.	CASSLDEVRSGNTIYF	TGCGCCAGCAGCTTGGATGAGGTTCGCTCTGGAAACACCATATATTTT
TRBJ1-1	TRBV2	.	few	CASSEEQGRYTEAFF	TGTGCCAGCAGTGAAGAACAGGGAAGGTACACTGAAGCTTTCTTT
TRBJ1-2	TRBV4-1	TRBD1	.	CASSQSRDRGNYGYTF	TGCGCCAGCAGCCAGTCCCGGGACAGGGGAAACTATGGCTACACCTTC
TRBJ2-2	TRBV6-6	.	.	CASSYMAATNTGELFF	TGTGCCAGCAGTTATATGGCAGCGACGAACACCGGGGAGCTGTTTTTT
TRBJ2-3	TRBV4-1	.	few	CASSQFTSDTQYF	TGCGCCAGCAGCCAGTTCACTAGCGATACGCAGTATTTT
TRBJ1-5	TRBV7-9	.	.	CASSLAGRINQPQHF	TGTGCCAGCAGCTTAGCGGGGCGGATAAATCAGCCCCAGCATTTT
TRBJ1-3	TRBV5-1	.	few	CASSLMGLSGNTIYF	TGCGCCAGCAGCTTGATGGGGCTGAGTGGAAACACCATATATTTT
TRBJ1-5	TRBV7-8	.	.	CASSSWRLNSNQPQHF	TGTGCCAGCAGCTCTTGGAGACTCAATAGCAATCAGCCCCAGCATTTT
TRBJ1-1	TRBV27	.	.	CASSWRPQDRTEAFF	TGTGCCAGCAGTTGGCGGCCTCAGGACAGAACTGAAGCTTTCTTT
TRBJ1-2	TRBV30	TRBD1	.	CAWSVPRTGDGYTF	TGTGCCTGGAGTGTACCCAGGACAGGGGATGGCTACACCTTC
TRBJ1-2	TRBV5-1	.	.	CASSLGGEANYGYTF	TGCGCCAGCAGCTTGGGCGGGGAAGCTAACTATGGCTACACCTTC
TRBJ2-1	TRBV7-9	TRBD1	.	CASSPPGDRVYNEQFF	TGTGCCAGCAGCCCCCCCGGAGACAGGGTGTACAATGAGCAGTTCTTC
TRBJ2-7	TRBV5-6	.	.	CASSARGRYEQYF	TGTGCCAGCAGCGCCAGAGGTAGGTACGAGCAGTACTTC
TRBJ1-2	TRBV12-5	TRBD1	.	CASGPATGFYGYTF	TGTGCTAGTGGTCCCGCGACAGGGTTCTATGGCTACACCTTC
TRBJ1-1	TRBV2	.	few	CASSETGRSNTEAFF	TGTGCCAGCAGTGAAACAGGGAGATCGAACACTGAAGCTTTCTTT